Following are 26 T cell receptor beta chains from one sample sequenced in a study of T-cell memory formation after mild COVID-19. TCRdb passed the 5' RACE reads through MiXCR, listing each CDR3 protein once. This sample carries approximately 46,000 distinct CDR3 sequences, around 12% of them seen once, and the ten largest clones take approximately 25%. The sample comprised PBMCs or a T cell subset sorted from them (not recorded which). All receptors derive from a man aged 18 to 29 who had mild COVID-19 (a few samples of this study predate the infection). Cell type and time point are not known.

The rearrangement joins TRBV12-5 to TRBJ1-1; no reliable D call. Germline V gene data show CDR1 as LGHNT and CDR2 as FRNRAP. V dropped 4 bases and J dropped 3 bases, with 6 bases sitting between them. This CDR3 has 12 residues. The CDR3 sequence is CASGSQDTEAFF. CDR3 DNA: TGTGCTAGTGGTTCTCAGGACACTGAAGCTTTCTTT. The full variable domain, its missing parts supplied by reference TRBV12-5 and TRBJ1-1, is DARVTQTPRHKVTEMGQEVTMRCQPILGHNTVFWYRQTMMQGLELLAYFRNRAPLDDSGMPKDRFSAEMPDATLATLKIQPSEPRDSAVYFCASGSQDTEAFFGQGTRLTVV.

This clonotype was seen a few times. This chain uses TRBV6-5 with TRBJ2-7, with a weak D call TRBD1 (6 bases). CDR1 is MNHEY, CDR2 SVGAGI, per germline. Trimming left V 2 bases short and J 4 bases short, with 21 bases between. The CDR3 is 17 residues long. CDR3 coding DNA: TGTGCCAGCAGTTACGGGAACCCGGACAGTTGGGGTTACGAGCAGTACTTC. Protein sequence: CASSYGNPDSWGYEQYF.

In its sample, this clonotype was seen many times. The chain has TRBV10-3 and TRBJ2-1, with D maybe TRBD2 (5 bases). The CDR3 is 15 residues long. The germline CDR1 and CDR2 sequences are ENHRY and SYGVKD. Trimming stripped 10 bases from V and 1 base from J, with 17 bases between. The CDR3 here is CATHGVWGSYNEQFF. CDR3 coding DNA: TGTGCCACCCACGGGGTTTGGGGATCCTACAATGAGCAGTTCTTC.

This clonotype was picked up many times. In DNA, the CDR3 is TGTGCCAGCAGGGGACAGGGGGACAATCAGCCCCAGCATTTT. Protein: CASRGQGDNQPQHF. The chain couples TRBV12-3 or TRBV12-4 to TRBJ1-5; 11 bases are shared with TRBD1. CDR3 length equals 14 residues. V dropped 6 bases and J dropped 3; count of bases not matched to a gene: 1.

This clonotype was counted ten times or more. The chain is built from TRBV9 and TRBJ2-1; D unclear. The CDR3 contains 12 residues. The V gene's germline CDR1 is SGDLS and CDR2 YYNGEE. The germline V and J ends were trimmed by 1 base and 10 bases, with 9 bases remaining between them. In DNA form, the CDR3 reads TGTGCCAGCAGCGTATCAGAGGTCGAGCAGTTCTTC. Protein: CASSVSEVEQFF.

This clonotype was seen more than once but under ten times. The CDR3 reads CASRNHGGESDTQYF. The CDR3 bases are TGTGCCAGCAGAAATCACGGGGGGGAGTCAGATACGCAGTATTTT. The chain carries TRBV6-5 and TRBJ2-3, with 8 bases lining up with TRBD2. The CDR3 contains 15 residues. Germline CDR1 and CDR2: MNHEY and SVGAGI. Losses at the gene ends were 6 bases for V and 4 bases for J; bases not matched to a gene: 9.

This clonotype was observed many times. Here the CDR3 reads CSASRDRESPEAFF. CDR3 DNA sequence: TGCAGTGCTAGCCGGGACAGGGAAAGCCCTGAAGCTTTCTTT. The V call is TRBV20-1, the J call TRBJ1-1, with 9 nucleotides matching TRBD1. Unmatched junction bases numbered 8, after V lost 3 bases and J lost 6 bases. This CDR3 contains 14 residues. The germline V gene has CDR1 DFQATT and CDR2 SNEGSKA (reference sequence).

This clonotype was detected once. This chain links TRBV4-1 with TRBJ2-5; the match to TRBD2 covers 9 bases. The ends lost 5 bases at V and 4 bases at J; junction bases unmatched: 14. Germline CDR1 is MGHRA and CDR2 is YSYEKL. The CDR3 sequence is 17 residues long. This CDR3 is CASSKGGGGAVGETQYF. CDR3 sequence (DNA): TGCGCCAGCAGCAAAGGAGGCGGGGGGGCCGTTGGAGAGACCCAGTACTTC.

This clonotype was seen ten or more times. The V and J genes are TRBV4-3 and TRBJ2-2, with D tentatively TRBD1 (6 bases). Looked up from germline, CDR1 is LGHNA and CDR2 is YSLEER. Between the trimmed V and J ends, which lost 5 bases and 5 bases, there was a span of 18 bases. CDR3 length: 16 residues. CDR3 sequence (DNA): TGCGCCAGCAGCGACCGACAGGTTCGCGGTACCGGGGAGCTGTTTTTT. It specifies CASSDRQVRGTGELFF.

J is TRBJ2-1 and V is TRBV6-6, with 8 bases lining up with TRBD1. The ends lost 5 bases at V and 0 bases at J; junction bases unmatched: 6. This CDR3 spans 16 amino acids. In germline, CDR1 is MNHNY, CDR2 SVGAGI (reference sequence). The CDR3 spells CASSPWTGSSYNEQFF. The DNA for the CDR3 is TGTGCCAGCAGTCCCTGGACAGGGAGCTCCTACAATGAGCAGTTCTTC.

In its sample, this clonotype was seen many times. This chain links TRBV6-2 or TRBV6-3 with TRBJ2-6; weak D call: TRBD1 (5 bases). The CDR3 totals 15 residues. Germline V CDR1 and CDR2: MNHEY, SVGEGT. The germline V and J ends were trimmed by 2 bases and 1 base, with 6 bases remaining between them. CDR3 sequence: CASSYRQSGANVLTF. The CDR3 DNA is TGTGCCAGCAGTTACAGACAGTCTGGGGCCAACGTCCTGACTTTC.

The rearrangement uses TRBV7-2 and TRBJ1-6; D might be TRBD1 (5 bases). The germline V and J ends were trimmed by 0 bases and 8 bases, with 20 bases remaining between them. The V gene's germline CDR1 is SGHTA and CDR2 FQGNSA. This CDR3 is 18 amino acids long. CDR3 residues: CASSLALGQKGAYSPLHF. In DNA form, the CDR3 reads TGTGCCAGCAGCTTAGCGCTGGGGCAGAAAGGGGCATATTCACCCCTCCACTTT. Full variable domain (outside the CDR3, taken from reference TRBV7-2 and TRBJ1-6): GAGVSQSPSNKVTEKGKDVELRCDPISGHTALYWYRQSLGQGLEFLIYFQGNSAPDKSGLPSDRFSAERTGGSVSTLTIQRTQQEDSAVYLCASSLALGQKGAYSPLHFGNGTRLTVT.

The chain carries TRBV4-3 and TRBJ1-5; D gene uncertain. The CDR3 is 13 residues long. CDR1 and CDR2 from the germline V gene are LGHNA and YSLEER. The ends were cut back, 3 bases at V and 4 bases at J, with 7 bases in the middle. In nucleotides, the CDR3 is TGCGCCAGCAGCCACGGAGAGAATCAGCCCCAGCATTTT. Amino acids: CASSHGENQPQHF.

This clonotype was observed at least ten times. V usage is TRBV6-5 and J usage is TRBJ1-1; 7 bases line up with TRBD1. Per the germline V gene, CDR1 is MNHEY and CDR2 is SVGAGI. This CDR3 has 15 residues. Losses at the gene ends were 4 bases for V and 2 bases for J; bases not matched to a gene: 7. The CDR3, as DNA: TGTGCCAGCAGTTCGACAGGGCAGGGAAACACTGAAGCTTTCTTT. This encodes CASSSTGQGNTEAFF.

The sample holds a few counts of this clonotype. The genes are TRBV7-8 and TRBJ1-6; possible D gene TRBD1, 5 bases. Per the germline V gene, CDR1 is SGHVS and CDR2 is FQNEAQ. Trimming removed 4 bases from V and 10 bases from J, with 20 bases in between. The CDR3 is 16 residues long. CDR3 residues: CASSSPRRGDGSPLHF. DNA for the CDR3: TGTGCCAGCAGCTCCCCCAGGAGAGGGGACGGATCACCCCTCCACTTT.

A few counts support this clonotype. The chain recombines TRBV5-1 with TRBJ2-5, with TRBD2 matching over 7 bases. The CDR3 consists of 15 residues. V trimming: 1 base; J trimming: 1 base; junction bases outside the gene matches: 4. Germline CDR1 SGHRS, CDR2 YFSETQ. In DNA, the CDR3 is TGCGCCAGCAGCTTGTCTCCGGGAGGCCAAGAGACCCAGTACTTC. Encoded protein: CASSLSPGGQETQYF.

The DNA of the CDR3 is TGTGCCAGCAGTGACCAAGGGGGCACCTACGAGCAGTACTTC. Translated, it gives CASSDQGGTYEQYF. The chain employs TRBV2 and TRBJ2-7; 7 nucleotides line up with TRBD1. The germline CDR1 and CDR2 sequences are SNHLY and FYNNEI. Trimming took 3 bases from V and 2 from J; bases not matched to a gene: 4. CDR3 length equals 14 residues.

For the CDR3, the DNA is TGTGCTAGTGGTCCCGGGACAGCCAGTCTCTACGAGCAGTACTTC. Translated, it gives CASGPGTASLYEQYF. This rearrangement joins TRBV12-5 to TRBJ2-7; 7 nucleotides match TRBD1. CDR1 is LGHNT and CDR2 is FRNRAP in the germline V gene. CDR3 size: 15 residues. With 5 bases clipped from V and 3 bases from J, the junction kept 10 bases outside the gene matches. Full variable domain (remainder filled in from reference TRBV12-5 and TRBJ2-7): DARVTQTPRHKVTEMGQEVTMRCQPILGHNTVFWYRQTMMQGLELLAYFRNRAPLDDSGMPKDRFSAEMPDATLATLKIQPSEPRDSAVYFCASGPGTASLYEQYFGPGTRLTVT.

The chain employs TRBV9 and TRBJ2-3, with 8 bases that match TRBD1. CDR1 SGDLS and CDR2 YYNGEE come from the germline V gene. V shed 3 bases and J 4 bases; nucleotides not matched to a gene: 7. The CDR3 totals 15 residues. The CDR3 is CASSAWTGLADTQYF. In DNA, the CDR3 is TGTGCCAGCAGCGCGTGGACAGGGTTAGCAGATACGCAGTATTTT.

This clonotype was seen only a few times. The CDR3 DNA reads TGCGCCAGCAGCCAAGGCCTCAAAGGGACAGGGGGTTCACCCCTCCACTTT. Translated, it gives CASSQGLKGTGGSPLHF. V gene TRBV4-3 combines with J gene TRBJ1-6, with 11 nucleotides matching TRBD1. Germline CDR1 and CDR2: LGHNA and YSLEER. CDR3 length: 17 amino acids. V shed 1 base, J shed 9 bases, and the junction held 8 bases outside the gene matches.

Ten or more counts support this clonotype. The gene calls are TRBV4-3 and TRBJ2-3; weak D call: TRBD1 (6 bases). CDR1 and CDR2 from the germline V gene are LGHNA and YSLEER. Deletions cut 3 bases from V and 0 bases from J, with 7 bases between. There are 14 residues in the CDR3. The CDR3 DNA reads TGCGCCAGCAGCCAGGGGGCTAGCACAGATACGCAGTATTTT. Translation: CASSQGASTDTQYF.

This clonotype has more than one count but fewer than ten. This chain connects TRBV4-3 to TRBJ2-1, with D perhaps matching TRBD2 (5 bases). Trimming cost V 4 bases and J 8 bases, with 12 bases left between them. Germline CDR1 and CDR2: LGHNA and YSLEER. This CDR3 contains 13 residues. CDR3 loop: CASSPSGVHEQFF. CDR3 DNA sequence: TGCGCCAGCAGCCCGAGCGGTGTGCATGAGCAGTTCTTC.

The V call is TRBV5-1, the J call TRBJ1-4; D is unclear. CDR3 length: 16 amino acids. The ends were cut back, 0 bases at V and 4 bases at J, with 13 bases in the middle. Germline CDR1 is SGHRS and CDR2 is YFSETQ. The DNA for the CDR3 is TGCGCCAGCAGCTTGGCGGCAAACAGACGTAATGAAAAACTGTTTTTT. It specifies CASSLAANRRNEKLFF.

This clonotype was recorded a few times. The chain combines TRBV20-1 with TRBJ2-4; the D call may be TRBD1 or TRBD2 (5 bases each). V was cut by 4 bases and J by 3 bases, with 25 bases left in between. This CDR3 is 18 amino acids long. Germline CDR1 DFQATT, CDR2 SNEGSKA (reference sequence). The CDR3 nucleotides are TGCAGTGCTAATAAGATGGTTGGGGGAATCTCGGTCAAAAACATTCAGTACTTC. This codes for CSANKMVGGISVKNIQYF.

The gene calls are TRBV12-3 or TRBV12-4 and TRBJ2-3; D may be TRBD1 (6 bases). V was cut by 6 bases and J by 0 bases, with 16 bases left in between. This CDR3 has 16 amino acids. In DNA, the CDR3 is TGTGCCAGCAGCCCCGGGACATACAGGAGCACAGATACGCAGTATTTT. Its translation is CASSPGTYRSTDTQYF.

This clonotype has a handful of counts. V gene TRBV7-6 combines with J gene TRBJ2-7; TRBD1 might be the D (6 bases). Trimming left V 1 base short and J 3 bases short, with 13 bases between. This CDR3 is built from 15 residues. From germline, CDR1 is SGHVS and CDR2 FNYEAQ. The CDR3 here is CASSLGAGVGYEQYV. CDR3 DNA: TGTGCCAGCAGCTTAGGGGCAGGGGTTGGCTACGAGCAGTACGTC.